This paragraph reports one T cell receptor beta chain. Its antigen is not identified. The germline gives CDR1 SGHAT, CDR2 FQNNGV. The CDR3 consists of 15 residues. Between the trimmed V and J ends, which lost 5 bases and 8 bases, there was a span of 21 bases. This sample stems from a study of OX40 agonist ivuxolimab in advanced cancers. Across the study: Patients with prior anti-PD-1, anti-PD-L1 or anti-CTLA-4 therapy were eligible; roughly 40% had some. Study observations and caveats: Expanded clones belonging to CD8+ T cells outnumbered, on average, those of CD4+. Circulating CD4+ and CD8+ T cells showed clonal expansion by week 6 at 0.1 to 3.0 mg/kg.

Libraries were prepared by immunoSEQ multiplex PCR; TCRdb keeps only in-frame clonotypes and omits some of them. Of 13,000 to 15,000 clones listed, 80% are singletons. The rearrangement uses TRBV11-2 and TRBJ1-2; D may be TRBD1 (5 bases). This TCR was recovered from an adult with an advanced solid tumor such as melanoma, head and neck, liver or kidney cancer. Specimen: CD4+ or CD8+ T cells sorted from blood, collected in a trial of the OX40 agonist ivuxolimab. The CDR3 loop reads CASSPPIRGTEGYTF. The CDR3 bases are TGTGCCAGCAGCCCACCGATTAGGGGAACTGAGGGCTACACCTTC.